These 20 T cell receptor beta chains share one sample of origin, sequenced in a study of CD8 T cells in ankylosing spondylitis. A single record per CDR3 protein comes from TCRdb applying MiXCR to the 5' RACE reads. The table lists hundreds of thousands of distinct CDR3 sequences, about 20% of them singletons. Input material: blood, either unsorted or a sorted T cell fraction (not recorded which). The receptors originated from a female donor with ankylosing spondylitis or in good health (not recorded which).

This sequence joins TRBV10-3 and TRBJ1-2; D is ambiguous. Germline assignment: CDR1 ENHRY and CDR2 SYGVKD. The CDR3 sequence is 11 residues long. Trimming removed 4 bases from V and 4 bases from J, with 4 bases in between. The CDR3: CAISASYGYTF. DNA for the CDR3: TGTGCCATCAGTGCAAGCTATGGCTACACCTTC.

This clonotype was recorded a few times. V is TRBV20-1 and J is TRBJ2-1; tentative D call: TRBD2 (7 bases). This CDR3 region has 15 residues. The V end was cut by 6 bases, the J end by 6 bases, with 21 bases between. CDR1 DFQATT and CDR2 SNEGSKA come from the germline V gene (reference sequence). CDR3 in DNA: TGCAGTGCCCCGAGGGGGGGAGGACCGGGCAATGAGCAGTTCTTC. Translating it yields CSAPRGGGPGNEQFF.

The table lists this clonotype with many counts. The J gene is TRBJ2-5, the V gene TRBV12-3 or TRBV12-4; D is undetermined. The CDR3 is 12 amino acids. V was cut by 3 bases and J by 5 bases, with 7 bases left in between. The CDR3 DNA reads TGTGCCAGCAGTTTCCCCCTGGAGACCCAGTACTTC. This gives the protein CASSFPLETQYF.

The chain joins TRBV5-5 to TRBJ2-1; 7 bases map to TRBD2. CDR1 is SGHKS and CDR2 is YYEKEE in the germline V gene (reference sequence). After removal of 1 base from V and 4 bases from J, the junction contained 14 bases not matched to a gene. The CDR3 runs to 18 residues. The CDR3: CASSLWASGPQTYNEQFF. The CDR3 bases are TGTGCCAGCAGCTTGTGGGCTAGCGGACCCCAAACATACAATGAGCAGTTCTTC. Supplemented by reference TRBV5-5 and TRBJ2-1, the full variable domain reads DAGVTQSPTHLIKTRGQQVTLRCSPISGHKSVSWYQQVLGQGPQFIFQYYEKEERGRGNFPDRFSARQFPNYSSELNVNALLLGDSALYLCASSLWASGPQTYNEQFFGPGTRLTVL.

This clonotype was counted a few times. The chain has TRBV10-1 and TRBJ1-1; the D is unclear. Trimming took 3 bases from V and 1 from J, leaving 6 bases between them. The germline gives CDR1 WNHNN, CDR2 SYGVQD (reference sequence). The CDR3 sequence is 13 residues long. As DNA, the CDR3 is TGCGCCAGCAGTGAAGGCCCGAACACTGAAGCTTTCTTT. The encoded protein is CASSEGPNTEAFF.

This clonotype was seen a handful of times. The chain links TRBV7-2 to TRBJ2-2; D uncertain. The CDR3 contains 14 residues. Trimming took 5 bases from V and 7 from J, leaving 14 bases between them. CDR1 is SGHTA, CDR2 FQGNSA, per germline. DNA for the CDR3: TGTGCCAGCAGCCCACCCGGAGCGCACGGGGAGCTGTTTTTT. Residues: CASSPPGAHGELFF.

The count of this clonotype is one. This chain uses TRBV6-2 or TRBV6-3 with TRBJ2-7; TRBD2 matches 11 bases. Per the germline V gene, CDR1 is MNHEY and CDR2 is SVGEGT. The CDR3 runs to 16 residues. The V and J ends lost 6 bases and 6 bases, in that order; junction bases with no gene match: 13. CDR3 loop: CASRTGNRLAGLEQYF. DNA of the CDR3: TGTGCCAGCAGGACAGGGAACAGACTAGCGGGACTCGAGCAGTACTTC.

The rearrangement uses TRBV7-9 and TRBJ2-1; possible D gene TRBD2, 7 bases. This CDR3 spans 16 amino acids. Deletions cut 4 bases from V and 4 bases from J, with 17 bases between. CDR1 is SEHNR and CDR2 is FQNEAQ in the germline V gene (reference sequence). The chain's CDR3 is CASSSWGGRNYNEQFF. The CDR3 DNA follows: TGTGCCAGCAGCTCATGGGGGGGGCGGAATTACAATGAGCAGTTCTTC.

This clonotype was counted between two and nine times. V and J are TRBV5-1 and TRBJ2-1; 9 bases agree with TRBD1. This CDR3 is built from 14 residues. Per germline, CDR1 SGHRS and CDR2 YFSETQ. The trim removed 5 bases at V and 7 bases at J, leaving 7 bases unmatched. CDR3 sequence reads: CASRWDREANEQFF. The CDR3 nucleotides are TGCGCCAGCAGGTGGGACAGGGAGGCGAATGAGCAGTTCTTC.

This clonotype was picked up a small number of times. The chain combines TRBV7-8 with TRBJ2-1; 7 bases agree with TRBD2. The germline V gene encodes CDR1 SGHVS and CDR2 FQNEAQ. This CDR3 has 15 amino acids. V trimming: 2 bases; J trimming: 7 bases; junction bases outside the gene matches: 8. The CDR3 loop reads CASSLMVAGTNEQFF. The DNA of the CDR3 is TGTGCCAGCAGCTTAATGGTAGCGGGTACGAATGAGCAGTTCTTC.

The rearrangement links TRBV7-2 to TRBJ2-7, with 13 bases identical to TRBD2. The V segment lost 0 bases and the J segment 6 bases; nucleotides outside the gene matches: 5. CDR1 is SGHTA, CDR2 FQGNSA, per germline. CDR3 length: 16 residues. This chain's CDR3 is CASSLAGLAGASEQYF. In nucleotides, the CDR3 is TGTGCCAGCAGCTTAGCTGGACTAGCGGGAGCGTCCGAGCAGTACTTC.

The rearrangement uses TRBV20-1 and TRBJ2-1, with 9 positions matching TRBD2. Germline V gene sequence: CDR1 DFQATT, CDR2 SNEGSKA (reference sequence). V was pared by 3 bases and J by 4 bases, with 16 bases of the junction left unmatched. CDR3 length: 18 residues. The CDR3 is CSARSRVRAGGYYNEQFF. The CDR3 DNA is TGCAGTGCTAGGTCACGTGTGAGGGCGGGAGGGTATTACAATGAGCAGTTCTTC.

This clonotype was detected ten times or more. The chain combines TRBV29-1 with TRBJ2-5; D not resolved. Trimming shortened V by 1 base and J by 7 bases, and 13 bases separated the two germline ends. This CDR3 has 13 amino acids. CDR1 and CDR2 from the germline V gene are SQVTM and ANQGSEA. The CDR3 DNA follows: TGCAGCGTTGAAGCCTCGTCGGGTTCGACCCAGTACTTC. It encodes CSVEASSGSTQYF. Together with reference TRBV29-1 and TRBJ2-5, the CDR3 gives the full variable domain: SAVISQKPSRDICQRGTSLTIQCQVDSQVTMMFWYRQQPGQSLTLIATANQGSEATYESGFVIDKFPISRPNLTFSTLTVSNMSPEDSSIYLCSVEASSGSTQYFGPGTRLLVL.

The chain employs TRBV6-6 and TRBJ2-7; either TRBD1 or TRBD2 may supply D (5 bases each). Trimming took off 6 bases at V and 2 bases at J, with 11 bases between the two ends. Germline assignment: CDR1 MNHNY and CDR2 SVGAGI (reference sequence). The CDR3 has 13 amino acids. The DNA of the CDR3 is TGTGCCAGCAGGGGGGAGCCGACCTACGAGCAGTACTTC. Protein product: CASRGEPTYEQYF.

The V call is TRBV7-9, the J call TRBJ2-1; TRBD2 aligns across 8 bases. This CDR3 region has 15 residues. Germline lookup yields CDR1 SEHNR and CDR2 FQNEAQ (reference sequence). V was clipped by 5 bases and J by 3 bases; unmatched bases: 6. The CDR3, as DNA: TGTGCCAGCAGCCCACAGCGGGAGTTCTACAATGAGCAGTTCTTC. This sequence encodes CASSPQREFYNEQFF. Together with reference TRBV7-9 and TRBJ2-1, the CDR3 gives the full variable domain: DTGVSQNPRHKITKRGQNVTFRCDPISEHNRLYWYRQTLGQGPEFLTYFQNEAQLEKSRLLSDRFSAERPKGSFSTLEIQRTEQGDSAMYLCASSPQREFYNEQFFGPGTRLTVL.

The chain couples TRBV7-2 to TRBJ1-5; TRBD1 is a possible D gene (5 bases). In germline, CDR1 is SGHTA, CDR2 FQGNSA. The CDR3 length is 15 residues. V was shortened by 3 bases and J by 3 bases, with 12 bases between the two germline ends. Here the CDR3 DNA reads TGTGCCAGCAGCTTGATCGGGACTTCCAATCAGCCCCAGCATTTT. Protein product: CASSLIGTSNQPQHF.

The chain uses TRBV25-1 and TRBJ2-3; D call uncertain. Germline lookup yields CDR1 MGHDK and CDR2 SYGVNS. Trimming stripped 6 bases from V and 4 bases from J, with 8 bases between. The CDR3 contains 12 residues. CDR3 bases: TGTGCCAGCAGCGCAGTGTCAGATACGCAGTATTTT. This sequence encodes CASSAVSDTQYF.

The table lists this clonotype with a few counts. The chain recombines TRBV6-1 with TRBJ2-7, with D perhaps given as TRBD1 or TRBD2 (5 bases each). CDR1 is MNHNS, CDR2 SASEGT, per germline. The CDR3 loop spans 15 amino acids. Trimming removed 5 bases from V and 1 base from J, with 15 bases in between. The CDR3 sequence is CASSPRGSPSYEQYF. The CDR3, as DNA: TGTGCCAGCAGTCCCCGGGGCTCCCCGTCCTACGAGCAGTACTTC.

In this sample, this clonotype turned up a few times. This chain uses TRBV29-1 with TRBJ2-5; 10 bases are shared with TRBD1. J lost 0 bases, V lost 7 bases, and 8 bases had no gene match. Germline values: CDR1 SQVTM, CDR2 ANQGSEA. CDR3 length: 15 amino acids. The DNA for the CDR3 is TGCAGCGCCACCCGGACAGGGGGATACCAAGAGACCCAGTACTTC. This sequence encodes CSATRTGGYQETQYF.

V and J are TRBV20-1 and TRBJ2-1, with a possible D match to TRBD1 (8 bases). V lost 3 bases and J lost 9, with 36 bases in between. The CDR3 is 20 residues long. Germline CDR1 is DFQATT and CDR2 is SNEGSKA (reference sequence). The CDR3: CSARTGVERGGEEQQGEQFF. The CDR3 region has the DNA TGCAGTGCTAGGACAGGGGTGGAAAGGGGGGGAGAGGAGCAACAAGGTGAGCAGTTCTTC.